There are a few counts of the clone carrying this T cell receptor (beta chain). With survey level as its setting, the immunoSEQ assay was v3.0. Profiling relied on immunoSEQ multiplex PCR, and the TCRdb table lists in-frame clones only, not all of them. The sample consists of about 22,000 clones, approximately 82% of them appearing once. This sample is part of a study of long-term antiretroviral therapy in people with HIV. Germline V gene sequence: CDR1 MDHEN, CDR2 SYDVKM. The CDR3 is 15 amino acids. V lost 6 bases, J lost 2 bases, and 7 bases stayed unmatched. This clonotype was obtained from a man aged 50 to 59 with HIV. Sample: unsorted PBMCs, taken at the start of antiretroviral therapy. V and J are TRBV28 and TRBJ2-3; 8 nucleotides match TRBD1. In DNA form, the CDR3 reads TGTGCCAGCAGCTTGACAGGGGCGGACACAGATACGCAGTATTTT. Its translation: CASSLTGADTDTQYF. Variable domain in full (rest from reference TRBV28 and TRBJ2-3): DVKVTQSSRYLVKRTGEKVFLECVQDMDHENMFWYRQDPGLGLRLIYFSYDVKMKEKGDIPEGYSVSREKKERFSLILESASTNQTSMYLCASSLTGADTDTQYFGPGTRLTVL.